This T cell receptor (beta chain) was captured by sequencing in a study of cytomegalovirus exposure and HLA in healthy donors. Study observations and caveats: Reportedly, cytomegalovirus status was diagnosed with high sensitivity and specificity. The authors considered a cluster of highly shared sequence variants likely to be a sequencing artifact.

Concerning this clone itself: Its antigen is as yet unknown.

The CDR3 contains 16 residues. Trimming took 0 bases from V and 8 from J; bases not matched to a gene: 9. Germline lookup yields CDR1 LGHNA and CDR2 YSLEER. 60 Vbeta and 13 Jbeta primers were used in PCR. Some clones are missing from TCRdb's copy, which holds only in-frame ones; the method was immunoSEQ multiplex PCR. The sample holds about 170,000 clones, 75% to 85% seen once. The chain has TRBV4-3 and TRBJ1-3; 8 nucleotides align to TRBD1. The source is a woman aged 45 to 65 in good health and CMV-seronegative. The sequencing input was PBMCs. The CDR3 protein is CASSQDVQGAGDTIYF. The CDR3 DNA sequence: TGCGCCAGCAGCCAAGATGTTCAGGGGGCGGGTGACACCATATATTTT.